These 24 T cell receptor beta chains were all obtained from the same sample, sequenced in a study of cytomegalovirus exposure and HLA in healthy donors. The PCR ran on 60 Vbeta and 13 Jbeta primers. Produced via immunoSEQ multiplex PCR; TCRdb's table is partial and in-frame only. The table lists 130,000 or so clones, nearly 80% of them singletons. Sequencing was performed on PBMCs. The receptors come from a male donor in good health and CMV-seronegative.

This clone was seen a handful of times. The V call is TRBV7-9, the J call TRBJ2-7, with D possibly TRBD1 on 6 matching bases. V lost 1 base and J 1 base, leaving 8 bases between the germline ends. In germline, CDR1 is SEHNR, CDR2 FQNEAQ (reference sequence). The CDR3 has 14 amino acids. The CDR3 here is CASSLGRGSYEQYF. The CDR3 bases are TGTGCCAGCAGCTTAGGCAGGGGATCCTACGAGCAGTACTTC.

The CDR3 loop reads CAGGTTSYEQYF. The CDR3 DNA reads as TGTGCGGGTGGGACTACCTCCTACGAGCAGTACTTC. The chain carries TRBV2 and TRBJ2-7; 7 nucleotides align to TRBD2. The CDR3 is made up of 12 amino acids. Germline CDR1 is SNHLY and CDR2 is FYNNEI.

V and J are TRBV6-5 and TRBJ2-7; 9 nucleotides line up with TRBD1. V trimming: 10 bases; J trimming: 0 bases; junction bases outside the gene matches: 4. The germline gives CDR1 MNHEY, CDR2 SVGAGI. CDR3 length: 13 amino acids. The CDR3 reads CAIRTGDSYEQYF. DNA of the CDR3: TGTGCCATCAGGACAGGGGACTCCTACGAGCAGTACTTC.

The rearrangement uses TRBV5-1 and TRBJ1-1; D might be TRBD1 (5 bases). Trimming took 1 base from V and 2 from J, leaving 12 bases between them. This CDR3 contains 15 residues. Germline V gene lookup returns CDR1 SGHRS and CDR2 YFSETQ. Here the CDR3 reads CASSLSPGSNTEAFF. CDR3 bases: TGCGCCAGCAGCTTGTCTCCAGGGTCAAACACTGAAGCTTTCTTT.

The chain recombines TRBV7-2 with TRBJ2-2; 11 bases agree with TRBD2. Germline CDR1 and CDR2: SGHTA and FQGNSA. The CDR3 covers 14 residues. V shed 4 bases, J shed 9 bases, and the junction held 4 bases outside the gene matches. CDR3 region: CASSSPTSGRELFF. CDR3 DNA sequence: TGTGCCAGCAGCTCCCCGACTAGCGGGAGGGAGCTGTTTTTT.

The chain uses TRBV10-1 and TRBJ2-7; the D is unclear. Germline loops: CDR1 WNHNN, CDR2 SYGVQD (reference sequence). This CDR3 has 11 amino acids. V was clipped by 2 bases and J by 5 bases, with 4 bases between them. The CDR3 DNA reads TGCGCCAGCAGTGAGCTCCACGAGCAGTACTTC. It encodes CASSELHEQYF.

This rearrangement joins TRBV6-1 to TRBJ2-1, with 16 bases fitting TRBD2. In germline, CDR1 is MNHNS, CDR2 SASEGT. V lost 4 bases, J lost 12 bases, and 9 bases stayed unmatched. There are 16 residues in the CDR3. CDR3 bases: TGTGCCAGCAGTGCCTCCGGGACTAGCGGGGGGGCCGGGCAGTTCTTC. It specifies CASSASGTSGGAGQFF.

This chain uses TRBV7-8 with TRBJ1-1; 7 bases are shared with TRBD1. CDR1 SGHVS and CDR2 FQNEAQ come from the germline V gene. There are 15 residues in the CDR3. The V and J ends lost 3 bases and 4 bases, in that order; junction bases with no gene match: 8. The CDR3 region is CASSLTLGGFTEAFF. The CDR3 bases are TGTGCCAGCAGCTTGACCTTAGGGGGCTTCACTGAAGCTTTCTTT.

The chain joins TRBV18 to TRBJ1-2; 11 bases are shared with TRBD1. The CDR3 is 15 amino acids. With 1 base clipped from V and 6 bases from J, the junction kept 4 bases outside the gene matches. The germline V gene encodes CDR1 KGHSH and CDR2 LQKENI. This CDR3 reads CASSPQRDRGDGYTF. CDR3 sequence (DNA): TGTGCCAGCTCACCACAGCGGGACAGGGGGGATGGCTACACCTTC.

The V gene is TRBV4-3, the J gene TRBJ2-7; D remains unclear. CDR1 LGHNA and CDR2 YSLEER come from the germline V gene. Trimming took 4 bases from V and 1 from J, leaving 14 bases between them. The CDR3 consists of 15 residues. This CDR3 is CASSPHVQLSYEQYF. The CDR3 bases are TGCGCCAGCAGCCCGCACGTACAGTTATCCTACGAGCAGTACTTC.

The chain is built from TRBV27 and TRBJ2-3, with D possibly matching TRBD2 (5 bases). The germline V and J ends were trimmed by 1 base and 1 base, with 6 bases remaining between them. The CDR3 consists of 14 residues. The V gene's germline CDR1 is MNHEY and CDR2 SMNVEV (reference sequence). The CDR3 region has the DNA TGTGCCAGCAGTTTATACGGGGGCACAGATACGCAGTATTTT. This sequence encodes CASSLYGGTDTQYF.

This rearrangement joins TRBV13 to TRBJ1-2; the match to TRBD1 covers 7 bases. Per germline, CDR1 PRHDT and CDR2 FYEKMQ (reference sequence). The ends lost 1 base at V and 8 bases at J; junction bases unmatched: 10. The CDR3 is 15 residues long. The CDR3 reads CASSLAQGVARGYTF. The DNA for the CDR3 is TGTGCCAGCAGCTTAGCGCAGGGGGTTGCGAGAGGCTACACCTTC.

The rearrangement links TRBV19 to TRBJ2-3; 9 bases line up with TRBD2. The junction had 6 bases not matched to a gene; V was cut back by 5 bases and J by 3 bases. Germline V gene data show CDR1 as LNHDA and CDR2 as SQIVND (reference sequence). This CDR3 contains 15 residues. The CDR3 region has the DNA TGTGCCAGTAGTGGGCGGGGGGGCTATACAGATACGCAGTATTTT. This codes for CASSGRGGYTDTQYF. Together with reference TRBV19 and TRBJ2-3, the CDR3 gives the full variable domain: DGGITQSPKYLFRKEGQNVTLSCEQNLNHDAMYWYRQDPGQGLRLIYYSQIVNDFQKGDIAEGYSVSREKKESFPLTVTSAQKNPTAFYLCASSGRGGYTDTQYFGPGTRLTVL.

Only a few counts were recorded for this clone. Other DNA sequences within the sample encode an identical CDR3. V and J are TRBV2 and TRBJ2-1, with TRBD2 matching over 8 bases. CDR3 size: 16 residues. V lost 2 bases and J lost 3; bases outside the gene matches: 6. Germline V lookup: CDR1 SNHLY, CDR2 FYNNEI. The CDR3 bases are TGTGCCAGCAGTGAATCGAGCGGGGGCTTCTACAATGAGCAGTTCTTC. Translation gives CASSESSGGFYNEQFF. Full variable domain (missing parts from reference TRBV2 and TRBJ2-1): EPEVTQTPSHQVTQMGQEVILRCVPISNHLYFYWYRQILGQKVEFLVSFYNNEISEKSEIFDDQFSVERPDGSNFTLKIRSTKLEDSAMYFCASSESSGGFYNEQFFGPGTRLTVL.

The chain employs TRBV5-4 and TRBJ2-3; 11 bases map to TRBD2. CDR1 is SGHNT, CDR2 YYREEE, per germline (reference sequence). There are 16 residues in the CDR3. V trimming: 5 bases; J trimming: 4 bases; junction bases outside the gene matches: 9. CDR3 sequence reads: CASRSLAGGKSDTQYF. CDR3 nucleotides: TGTGCCAGCAGATCCCTAGCGGGGGGCAAGTCAGATACGCAGTATTTT.

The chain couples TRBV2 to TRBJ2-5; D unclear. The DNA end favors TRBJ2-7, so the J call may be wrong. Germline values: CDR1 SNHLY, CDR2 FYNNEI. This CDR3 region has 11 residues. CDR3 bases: TGTGCCAGCGAAGAAAACCACGAGCAGTACTTC. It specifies CASEENHEQYF.

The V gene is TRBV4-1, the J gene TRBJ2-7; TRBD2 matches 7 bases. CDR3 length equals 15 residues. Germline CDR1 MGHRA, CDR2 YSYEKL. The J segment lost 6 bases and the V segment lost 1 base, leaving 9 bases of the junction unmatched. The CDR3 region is CASSQAATSKGEQYF. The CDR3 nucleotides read TGCGCCAGCAGCCAAGCCGCGACTAGCAAAGGCGAGCAGTACTTC.

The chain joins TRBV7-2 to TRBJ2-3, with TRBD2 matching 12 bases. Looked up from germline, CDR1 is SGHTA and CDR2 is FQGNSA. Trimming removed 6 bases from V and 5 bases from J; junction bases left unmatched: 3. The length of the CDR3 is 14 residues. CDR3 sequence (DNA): TGTGCCAGCAGGCTAGCGGGGGGGCGAGATACGCAGTATTTT. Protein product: CASRLAGGRDTQYF.

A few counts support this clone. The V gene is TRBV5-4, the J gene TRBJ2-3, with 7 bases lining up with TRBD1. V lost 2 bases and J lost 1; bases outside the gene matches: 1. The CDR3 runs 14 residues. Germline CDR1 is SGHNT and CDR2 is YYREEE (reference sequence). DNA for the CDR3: TGTGCCAGCAGCTTCGACAGGGGCACAGATACGCAGTATTTT. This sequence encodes CASSFDRGTDTQYF.

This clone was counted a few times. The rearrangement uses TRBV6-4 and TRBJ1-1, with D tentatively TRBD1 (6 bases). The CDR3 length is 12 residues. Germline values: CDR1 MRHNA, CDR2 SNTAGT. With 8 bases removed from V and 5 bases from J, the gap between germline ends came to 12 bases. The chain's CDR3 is CASRDIPTEAFF. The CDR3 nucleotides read TGTGCCAGCCGGGACATTCCAACTGAAGCTTTCTTT.

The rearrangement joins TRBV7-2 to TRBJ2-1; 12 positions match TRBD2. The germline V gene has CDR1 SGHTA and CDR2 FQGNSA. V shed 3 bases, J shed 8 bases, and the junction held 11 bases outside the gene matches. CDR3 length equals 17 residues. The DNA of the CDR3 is TGTGCCAGCAGCTTCGACTGGACTAGCGGGGTTTGGGATGAGCAGTTCTTC. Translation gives CASSFDWTSGVWDEQFF.

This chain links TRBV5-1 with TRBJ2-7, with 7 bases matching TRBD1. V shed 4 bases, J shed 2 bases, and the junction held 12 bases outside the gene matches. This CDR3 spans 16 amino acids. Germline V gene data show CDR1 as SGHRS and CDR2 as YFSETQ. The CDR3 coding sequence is TGCGCCAGCAGCAGAACCGGGACAGTGAATACCTACGAGCAGTACTTC. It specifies CASSRTGTVNTYEQYF.

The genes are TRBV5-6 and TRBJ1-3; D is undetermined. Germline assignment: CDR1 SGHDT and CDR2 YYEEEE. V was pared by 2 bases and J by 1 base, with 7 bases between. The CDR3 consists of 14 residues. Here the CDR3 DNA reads TGTGCCAGCAGCTTCCAGGTGTCTGGAAACACCATATATTTT. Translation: CASSFQVSGNTIYF.

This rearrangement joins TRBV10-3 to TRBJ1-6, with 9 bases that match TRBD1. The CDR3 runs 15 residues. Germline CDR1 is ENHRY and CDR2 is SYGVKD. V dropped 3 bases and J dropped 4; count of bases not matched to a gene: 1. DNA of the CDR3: TGTGCCATCAGTGACGGGACAGGGTATAATTCACCCCTCCACTTT. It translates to CAISDGTGYNSPLHF.